This is a list of T cell receptor beta chains from one sample in a study of shared clonotypes between healthy human individuals. This table comes from immunoSEQ multiplex PCR, and its TCRdb copy is limited to in-frame clones, with some not included. The repertoire has a few hundred thousand clones, more than 95% of them found once; the top ten carry less than 0.065%. The sample taken for sequencing was naive CD4+ T cells sorted from blood. The receptors come from a woman in her 30s in good health. Each CDR3 is given with its conserved first and last residue. A D gene is named only where the DNA matches it firmly. Size is stated for part of the rows, as once, few or many counts, or as a class when the clone is expanded.

d_call,j_call,v_call,clone_size,cdr3_nt,cdr3_aa
TRBD1,TRBJ1-4,TRBV23-1,once,TGCGCCAGCAGTCGAAGAGAAGGACAGGGAAATCTACGGTGGGATGAAAAACTGTTTTTT,CASSRREGQGNLRWDEKLFF
TRBD1,TRBJ2-5,TRBV7-9,NA,TGTGCCAGCAGCCTCAGGACAGGGGGGGAGACCCAGTACTTC,CASSLRTGGETQYF
TRBD1,TRBJ2-7,TRBV29-1,NA,TGCAGCGTTGAAGACCGACAGGGGGCAGAGTACGAGCAGTACTTC,CSVEDRQGAEYEQYF
NA,TRBJ2-5,TRBV10-1,NA,TGCGCCAGCAGTGAGGGACCGGTAGGGGAGACCCAGTACTTC,CASSEGPVGETQYF
NA,TRBJ2-7,TRBV23-1,NA,TGCGCCAGCAGTCCGTTCGGGGCCCCCTACGAGCAGTACTTC,CASSPFGAPYEQYF
TRBD1,TRBJ1-5,TRBV9,few,TGTGCCAGCAGCGTAGAAGGGGGCGCGGGTCAGCCCCAGCATTTT,CASSVEGGAGQPQHF
NA,TRBJ2-2,TRBV15,NA,TGTGCCACCAGCCCACAGGGAAACGGGGAGCTGTTTTTT,CATSPQGNGELFF
NA,TRBJ2-1,TRBV15,NA,TGTGCCACCAGCAGGATTCTAGGGAACTACAATGAGCAGTTCTTC,CATSRILGNYNEQFF
NA,TRBJ2-1,TRBV5-1,NA,TGCGCCAGCACGCGGTCCGGGGAGCCGAACAATGAGCAGTTCTTC,CASTRSGEPNNEQFF
TRBD2,TRBJ2-5,TRBV10-1,NA,TGCGCCAGCAGTGACCCCGGACTAGGTCGGGAGACCCAGTACTTC,CASSDPGLGRETQYF
TRBD1,TRBJ2-7,TRBV6-1,once,TGTGCCAGCAGCCCAGACAGGGGCATAATTTACGAGCAGTACTTC,CASSPDRGIIYEQYF
TRBD2,TRBJ2-3,TRBV5-4,NA,TGTGCCAGCAGCTCGATGGTTAGCGGGATAACAGATACGCAGTATTTT,CASSSMVSGITDTQYF
NA,TRBJ2-5,TRBV18,NA,TGTGCCAGCTCACCTGGGGAGACCCAGTACTTC,CASSPGETQYF
NA,TRBJ1-5,TRBV6-6,once,TGTGCCAGCAGCGTGGACAGAGCCAGAAGCAATCAGCCCCAGCATTTT,CASSVDRARSNQPQHF
NA,TRBJ2-3,TRBV5-4,NA,TGTGCCAGCAGCTTGGCGCCGGAGACTAGCACAGATACGCAGTATTTT,CASSLAPETSTDTQYF
NA,TRBJ1-5,TRBV4-2,NA,TGTGCCAGCAGCCAAGTTGCAGGGGAGGGTCAGCCCCAGCATTTT,CASSQVAGEGQPQHF
NA,TRBJ1-1,TRBV18,NA,TGTGCCAGCTCACCTTGGACAGAGATGAACACTGAAGCTTTCTTT,CASSPWTEMNTEAFF
NA,TRBJ2-2,TRBV5-1,once,TGCGCCAGCAGCCCGGGAAGTCCGAACACCGGGGAGCTGTTTTTT,CASSPGSPNTGELFF
NA,TRBJ2-7,TRBV28,NA,TGTGCCAGCAGTTTCGCGGCGGGAATCCCCTACGAGCAGTACTTC,CASSFAAGIPYEQYF
NA,TRBJ2-2,TRBV2,once,TGTGCCAGCAGTGTTTGGGTTGACACCGGGGAGCTGTTTTTT,CASSVWVDTGELFF
NA,TRBJ1-1,TRBV11-2,once,TGTGCCAGCAGCCCGTCCCAATTAGGAGGAGAAGCTTTCTTT,CASSPSQLGGEAFF
TRBD2,TRBJ2-3,TRBV2,NA,TGTGCCAGCAGGGAACCCACTAGCGGGCGCATAGGAGGGACAGATACGCAGTATTTT,CASREPTSGRIGGTDTQYF
NA,TRBJ2-3,TRBV5-1,NA,TGCGCCAGCAGCTTGCCGGGTTCGACAGATACGCAGTATTTT,CASSLPGSTDTQYF
TRBD2,TRBJ2-7,TRBV5-4,NA,TGTGCCAGCAGCTTGGTCTTAGCGGGATCGGACGAGCAGTACTTC,CASSLVLAGSDEQYF
TRBD2,TRBJ2-2,TRBV9,NA,TGTGCCAGCAGCGTAAGCGGGACTTACACCGGGGAGCTGTTTTTT,CASSVSGTYTGELFF
TRBD1,TRBJ1-1,TRBV19,NA,TGTGCCAGTAGGAAGGACAGGGACCCTGAAGCTTTCTTT,CASRKDRDPEAFF
TRBD2,TRBJ2-7,TRBV18,NA,TGTGCCAGCTCACTTGAAGCGGGGCCGCCCTACGAGCAGTACTTC,CASSLEAGPPYEQYF
NA,TRBJ1-2,TRBV28,NA,TGTGCCAGCAGTTTAGGGTTCGGGGATACCAGCTATGGCTACACCTTC,CASSLGFGDTSYGYTF
NA,TRBJ2-7,TRBV30,NA,TGTGCCTGGAGTGTCCCTAGCGCATCCTACGAGCAGTACTTC,CAWSVPSASYEQYF
TRBD2,TRBJ2-3,TRBV6-6,NA,TGTGCCTCGGCTAGCGGGAGGGCCACAGATACGCAGTATTTT,CASASGRATDTQYF
TRBD2,TRBJ2-1,TRBV7-2,NA,TGTGCCAGCAGCCCTCGCGGGGGACTTCAAAGCTCCTACAATGAGCAGTTCTTC,CASSPRGGLQSSYNEQFF
TRBD2,TRBJ2-1,TRBV7-9,NA,TGTGCCAGCAGCGCGACCTTCACTAGCGGGACTAACAATGAGCAGTTCTTC,CASSATFTSGTNNEQFF
TRBD1,TRBJ2-7,TRBV30,NA,TGTGCCTGGAGTTCAGGACAGGGGGCAAGCTACGAGCAGTACTTC,CAWSSGQGASYEQYF
TRBD2,TRBJ2-1,TRBV7-8,NA,TGTGCCAGCAGCCTGATTCTAGCGGGAGGGGGTTTTTCCTACAATGAGCAGTTCTTC,CASSLILAGGGFSYNEQFF
TRBD2,TRBJ2-7,TRBV7-2,NA,TGTGCCAGCAGCTTAGCGGGAGGGTTAAATCCCTACGAGCAGTACTTC,CASSLAGGLNPYEQYF
NA,TRBJ2-6,TRBV27,NA,TGTGCCAGCAGGGTCTCTGGGGCCAACGTCCTGACTTTC,CASRVSGANVLTF
NA,TRBJ1-4,TRBV28,NA,TGTGCCAGCACCCTTTCCGGTGAGGGTTGGAATGAAAAACTGTTTTTT,CASTLSGEGWNEKLFF
NA,TRBJ2-7,TRBV10-3,NA,TGTGCCATCAGTGAGCTAGTGGCTAGTACCTACGAGCAGTACTTC,CAISELVASTYEQYF
NA,TRBJ2-2,TRBV28,NA,TGTGCCAGCAGTTCCCCCGGTGGACCTAACACCGGGGAGCTGTTTTTT,CASSSPGGPNTGELFF
NA,TRBJ1-5,TRBV2,NA,TGTGCCAGCAGTGTTGGACGGAATAGCAATCAGCCCCAGCATTTT,CASSVGRNSNQPQHF
NA,TRBJ1-4,TRBV28,NA,TGTGCCAGCAGTTTAGTGGGCACAAAACTGTTTTTT,CASSLVGTKLFF
NA,TRBJ2-2,TRBV14,NA,TGTGCCAGCAGCCAAGAACTAACGAACACCGGGGAGCTGTTTTTT,CASSQELTNTGELFF
NA,TRBJ2-1,TRBV7-9,once,TGTGCCAGCAGCCCGAGGGAGGGGGGGCTGTACAATGAGCAGTTCTTC,CASSPREGGLYNEQFF
NA,TRBJ2-7,TRBV11-2,NA,TGTGCCAGCAGCTCCTCCCGGGGGAGCCCCTACGAGCAGTACTTC,CASSSSRGSPYEQYF
TRBD1,TRBJ1-1,TRBV5-1,NA,TGCGCCAGCAGCTCACAGGGGGGATTGGGAACTGAAGCTTTCTTT,CASSSQGGLGTEAFF
TRBD2,TRBJ2-7,TRBV4-2,NA,TGTGCCAGCAGCCAAGACGGAGCGGGAGGGTCCGAGCAGTACTTC,CASSQDGAGGSEQYF
TRBD2,TRBJ2-2,TRBV7-6,NA,TGTGCCAGCAGTTCCGGACTAGCGGGGAATAGGAGGGAGCTGTTTTTT,CASSSGLAGNRRELFF
TRBD1,TRBJ1-5,TRBV4-1,NA,TGCGCCAGCAGCCGATGGCTGGACAGGGGAAATCAGCCCCAGCATTTT,CASSRWLDRGNQPQHF
NA,TRBJ2-7,TRBV11-2,NA,TGTGCCAGCAGCTCGGGCCGTGGGGGAAATAGGTACGAGCAGTACTTC,CASSSGRGGNRYEQYF
NA,TRBJ2-1,TRBV5-1,NA,TGCGCCAGCAGCCATAAAATTTCCGGGTTCATGGTTGAGCAGTTCTTC,CASSHKISGFMVEQFF
NA,TRBJ1-2,TRBV19,NA,TGTGCCAGTAGTACAGGCCATCTCGCCAATTATGGCTACACCTTC,CASSTGHLANYGYTF
NA,TRBJ2-3,TRBV28,once,TGTGCCAGCAGTTCGCTCGGACCCTGGTATACGCAGTATTTT,CASSSLGPWYTQYF
TRBD1,TRBJ1-1,TRBV30,few,TGTGCCTGGACGGGACAGGGGTGGACTGAAGCTTTCTTT,CAWTGQGWTEAFF
TRBD2,TRBJ2-1,TRBV11-3,NA,TGTGCCAGCAGCTTAGGGCCCCCGGGACTAGCGGGATTCAATGAGCAGTTCTTC,CASSLGPPGLAGFNEQFF
NA,TRBJ2-4,TRBV2,NA,TGTGCCAGCAGCCCCACAGGGATTCAGTACTTC,CASSPTGIQYF
TRBD2,TRBJ2-2,TRBV14,NA,TGTGCCAGCAGCCAAGGGCTAGCGGCGACGCCCGGGGAGCTGTTTTTT,CASSQGLAATPGELFF